The clone carrying this TCR beta chain was seen ten or more times. TCRdb called the 5' RACE reads again in MiXCR, with one record for every CDR3 protein. This table has tens of thousands of distinct CDR3 sequences, around 5% appearing once. The sample belongs to a study of neurological immune-mediated disorders. This receptor was identified in a woman in her sixties or seventies with multiple sclerosis. The sample consisted of PBMCs.

In DNA, the CDR3 is TGCGCCTACCCGTGGGGGTCCAACTCCTACGAGCAGTACTTC. Translated, it gives CAYPWGSNSYEQYF. The rearrangement links TRBV10-1 to TRBJ2-7; D possibly uses TRBD1 or TRBD2 (5 bases each). Per germline, CDR1 WNHNN and CDR2 SYGVQD (reference sequence). V was cut by 11 bases and J by 0 bases, with 17 bases left in between. CDR3 length: 14 amino acids.